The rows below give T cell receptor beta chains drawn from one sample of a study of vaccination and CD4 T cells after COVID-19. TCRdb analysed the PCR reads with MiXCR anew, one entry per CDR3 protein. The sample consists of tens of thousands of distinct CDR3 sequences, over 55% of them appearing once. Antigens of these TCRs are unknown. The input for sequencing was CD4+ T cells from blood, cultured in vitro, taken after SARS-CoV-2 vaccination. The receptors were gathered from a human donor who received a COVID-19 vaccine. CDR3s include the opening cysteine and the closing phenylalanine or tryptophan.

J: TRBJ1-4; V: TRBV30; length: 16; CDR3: CAWSVSPQRANEKLFF
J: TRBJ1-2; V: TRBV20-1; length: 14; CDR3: CSAMGQGAWGGYTF
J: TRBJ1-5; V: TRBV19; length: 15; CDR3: CASTKTGTPNQPQHF
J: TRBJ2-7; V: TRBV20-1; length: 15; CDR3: CSAPPGRGAPYEQYF
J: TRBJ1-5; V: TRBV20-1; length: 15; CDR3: CSAPRTGAVNQPQHF
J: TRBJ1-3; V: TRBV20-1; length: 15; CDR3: CSAVGTGISGNTIYF
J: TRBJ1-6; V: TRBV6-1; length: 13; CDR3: CASSEDVPEPLHF
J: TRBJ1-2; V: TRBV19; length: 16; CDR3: CASLPDRDSGRRGYTF
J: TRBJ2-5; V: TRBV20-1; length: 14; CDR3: CSAIDRGDPETQYF
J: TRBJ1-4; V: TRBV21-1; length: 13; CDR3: CASSKGVNEKLFF
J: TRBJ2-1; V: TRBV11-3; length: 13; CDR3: CASSLIGVSEQFF
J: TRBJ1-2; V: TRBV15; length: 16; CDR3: CATKDREKIANYGYTF